This TCR beta chain is drawn from a study of blood T cell repertoires in COVID-19. Across the study: Samples representing acute and convalescent COVID-19 were sourced from the United States, Italy and Spain. The cDNA or gDNA used as material had been derived from T cells, B-cell-depleted T cells, or PBMCs.

In the authors' workflow: Quantification of nucleated cells was approximated via reference gene primer amplification. Assay: immunoSEQ multiplex PCR; the TCRdb copy retains only in-frame clones and omits some. The V and J calls and clone size come from that table; D and trimming were worked out from the DNA. Altogether 120,000 to 150,000 clones are present, roughly 90% being singletons, with the ten largest covering just under 0.95%. Germline CDR1 is MGHRA and CDR2 is YSYEKL. The CDR3 length is 13 residues. V was shortened by 4 bases and J by 3 bases, with 10 bases between the two germline ends. The sequence came from a woman aged 45-59 years with acute or convalescent COVID-19. This sequence joins TRBV4-1 and TRBJ2-7; D gene ambiguous. Sequencing used peripheral blood. The CDR3 DNA follows: TGCGCCAGCAGCCTCCACGGTGGCTACGAGCAGTACTTC. It yields the protein CASSLHGGYEQYF.